This entry lists 2 T cell receptor beta chains sequenced from one sample in a study of blood T cell repertoires in COVID-19. The assay was immunoSEQ multiplex PCR, and TCRdb's table has in-frame clones only and misses some. This table has 70,000 or so clones, roughly 80% appearing once. The sequencing sample was made of peripheral blood. These receptors came from a man aged 60 to 69 with acute or convalescent COVID-19.

The chain employs TRBV7-9 and TRBJ2-2; 7 nucleotides agree with TRBD2. The V gene's germline CDR1 is SEHNR and CDR2 FQNEAQ (reference sequence). The ends lost 5 bases at V and 8 bases at J; junction bases unmatched: 8. The CDR3 runs to 14 residues. CDR3 nucleotide sequence: TGTGCCAGCAGCCCCCCCGGGACTATAGGGGAGCTGTTTTTT. Protein sequence: CASSPPGTIGELFF.

This sequence joins TRBV7-2 and TRBJ2-7; weak D call: TRBD1 (5 bases). The V end was cut by 5 bases, the J end by 6 bases, with 11 bases between. CDR3 size: 12 residues. Germline CDR1 SGHTA, CDR2 FQGNSA. This chain's CDR3 is CASSSQGPEQYF. DNA for the CDR3: TGTGCCAGCAGCAGCCAGGGTCCCGAGCAGTACTTC.